This T cell receptor beta chain was sequenced in a study of T cells in Graves' hyperthyroidism and ophthalmopathy. The germline V gene encodes CDR1 SGHRS and CDR2 YFSETQ. The CDR3 totals 13 residues. Deletions cut 0 bases from V and 6 bases from J, with 7 bases between. Concerning this clonotype: The target antigen is unknown.

Amplification yielded TCR beta CDR3 regions, with RNA transcripts as the source. The HTBI primer set served for first-round RT-PCR of the TCR CDR3. MiXCR, run by TCRdb on the multiplex PCR reads, gives a single entry per CDR3 protein. This sample has under 250,000 distinct CDR3 sequences; roughly 22% occur once, and the top ten carry approximately 35%. Findings and caveats of the study: Prediction of ophthalmopathy progression came a median about 6 months pre-onset. Most thyroid clonotypes that were expanded above 0.001 also turned up in blood.

The sample consisted of blood. The TCR comes from a woman in her thirties or forties with Graves' ophthalmopathy. The rearrangement links TRBV5-1 to TRBJ1-5; D remains ambiguous. CDR3 sequence: CASSLDSGQPQHF. The CDR3 DNA reads as TGCGCCAGCAGCTTGGACTCGGGTCAGCCCCAGCATTTT.